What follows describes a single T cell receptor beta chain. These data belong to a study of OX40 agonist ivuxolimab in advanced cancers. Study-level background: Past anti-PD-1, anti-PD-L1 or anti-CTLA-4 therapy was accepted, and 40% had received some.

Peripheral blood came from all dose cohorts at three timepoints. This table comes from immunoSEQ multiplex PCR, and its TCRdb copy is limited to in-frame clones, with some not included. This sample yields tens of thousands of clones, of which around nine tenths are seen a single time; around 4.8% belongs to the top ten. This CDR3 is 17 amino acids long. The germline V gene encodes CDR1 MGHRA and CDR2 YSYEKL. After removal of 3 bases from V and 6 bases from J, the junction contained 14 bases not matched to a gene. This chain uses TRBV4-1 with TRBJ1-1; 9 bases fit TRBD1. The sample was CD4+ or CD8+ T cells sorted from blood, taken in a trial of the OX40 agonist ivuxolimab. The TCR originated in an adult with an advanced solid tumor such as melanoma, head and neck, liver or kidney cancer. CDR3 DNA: TGCGCCAGCAGCCAGCGCCAGGACAGGGGTAGCCGTCCTGAAGCTTTCTTT. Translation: CASSQRQDRGSRPEAFF.